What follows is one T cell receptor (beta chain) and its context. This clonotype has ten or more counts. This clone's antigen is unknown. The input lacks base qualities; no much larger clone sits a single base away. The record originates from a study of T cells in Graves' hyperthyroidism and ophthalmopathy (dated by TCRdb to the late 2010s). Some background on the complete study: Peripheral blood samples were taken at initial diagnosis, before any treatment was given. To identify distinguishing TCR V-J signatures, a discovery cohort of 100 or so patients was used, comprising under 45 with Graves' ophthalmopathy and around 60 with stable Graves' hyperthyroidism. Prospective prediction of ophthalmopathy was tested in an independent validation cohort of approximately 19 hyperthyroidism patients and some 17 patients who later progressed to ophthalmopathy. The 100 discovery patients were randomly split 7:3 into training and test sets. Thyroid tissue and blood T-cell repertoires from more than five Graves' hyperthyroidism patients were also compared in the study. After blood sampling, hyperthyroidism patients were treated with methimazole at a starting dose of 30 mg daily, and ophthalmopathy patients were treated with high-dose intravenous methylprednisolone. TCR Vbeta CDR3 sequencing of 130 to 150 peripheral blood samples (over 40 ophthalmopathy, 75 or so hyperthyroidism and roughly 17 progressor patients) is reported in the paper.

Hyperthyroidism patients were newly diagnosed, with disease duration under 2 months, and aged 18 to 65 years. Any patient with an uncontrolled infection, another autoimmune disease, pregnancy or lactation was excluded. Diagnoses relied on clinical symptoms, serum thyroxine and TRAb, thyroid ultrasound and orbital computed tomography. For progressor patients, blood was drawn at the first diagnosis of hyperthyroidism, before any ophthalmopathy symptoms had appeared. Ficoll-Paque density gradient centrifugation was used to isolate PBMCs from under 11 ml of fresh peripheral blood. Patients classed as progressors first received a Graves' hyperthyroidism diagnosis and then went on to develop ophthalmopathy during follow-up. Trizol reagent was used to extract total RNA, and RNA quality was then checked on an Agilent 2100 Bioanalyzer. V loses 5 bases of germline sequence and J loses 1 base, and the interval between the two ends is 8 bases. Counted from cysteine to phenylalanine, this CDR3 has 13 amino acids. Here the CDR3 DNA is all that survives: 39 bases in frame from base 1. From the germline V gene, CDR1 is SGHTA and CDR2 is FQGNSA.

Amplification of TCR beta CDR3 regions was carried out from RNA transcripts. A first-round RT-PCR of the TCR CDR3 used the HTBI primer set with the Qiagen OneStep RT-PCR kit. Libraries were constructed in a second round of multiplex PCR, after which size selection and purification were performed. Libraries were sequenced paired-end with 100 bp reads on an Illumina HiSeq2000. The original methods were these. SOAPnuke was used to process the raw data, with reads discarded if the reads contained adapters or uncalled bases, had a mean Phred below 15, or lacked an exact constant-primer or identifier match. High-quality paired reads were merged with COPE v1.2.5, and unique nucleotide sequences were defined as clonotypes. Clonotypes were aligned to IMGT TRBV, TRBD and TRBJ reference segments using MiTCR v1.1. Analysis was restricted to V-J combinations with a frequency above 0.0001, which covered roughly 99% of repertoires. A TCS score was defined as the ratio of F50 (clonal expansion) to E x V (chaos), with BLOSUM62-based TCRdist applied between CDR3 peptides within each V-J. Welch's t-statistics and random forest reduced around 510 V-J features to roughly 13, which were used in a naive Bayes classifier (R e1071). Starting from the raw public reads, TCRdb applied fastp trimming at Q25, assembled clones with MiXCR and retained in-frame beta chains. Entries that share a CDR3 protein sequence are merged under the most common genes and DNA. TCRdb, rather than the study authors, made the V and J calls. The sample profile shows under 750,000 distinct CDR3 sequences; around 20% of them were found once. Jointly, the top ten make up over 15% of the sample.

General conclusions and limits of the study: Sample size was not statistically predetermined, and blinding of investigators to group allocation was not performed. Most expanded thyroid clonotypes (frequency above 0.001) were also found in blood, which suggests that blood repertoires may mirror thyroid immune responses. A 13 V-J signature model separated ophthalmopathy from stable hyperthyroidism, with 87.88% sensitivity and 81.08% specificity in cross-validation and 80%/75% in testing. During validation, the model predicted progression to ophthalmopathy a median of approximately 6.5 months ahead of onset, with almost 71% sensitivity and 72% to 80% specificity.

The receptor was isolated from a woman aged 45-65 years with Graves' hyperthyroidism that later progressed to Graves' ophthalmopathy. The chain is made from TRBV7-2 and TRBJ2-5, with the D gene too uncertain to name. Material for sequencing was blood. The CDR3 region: CASSQEVQETQYF. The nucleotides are TGTGCCAGCAGCCAAGAGGTCCAAGAGACCCAGTACTTC.